This TCR beta chain was obtained from a study of blood T cell repertoires in COVID-19. Sequencing was performed with immunoSEQ multiplex PCR; in TCRdb, only in-frame clones are kept and a portion is missing. The table shows around 130,000 clones, with approximately 77% occurring only once. This clone was detected ten times or more. Trimming shortened V by 3 bases and J by 0 bases, and 9 bases separated the two germline ends. In germline, CDR1 is LNHDA, CDR2 SQIVND (reference sequence). CDR3 length: 15 amino acids. V and J are TRBV19 and TRBJ1-5; no clear D gene. The receptor's source is a man older than 75 with acute or convalescent COVID-19. Sequenced material: peripheral blood. Written as DNA, the CDR3 is TGTGCCAGTAGTATGCGGCATCTTAGCAATCAGCCCCAGCATTTT. The encoded protein is CASSMRHLSNQPQHF. Full variable domain (remainder filled in from reference TRBV19 and TRBJ1-5): DGGITQSPKYLFRKEGQNVTLSCEQNLNHDAMYWYRQDPGQGLRLIYYSQIVNDFQKGDIAEGYSVSREKKESFPLTVTSAQKNPTAFYLCASSMRHLSNQPQHFGDGTRLSIL.